This record concerns one T cell receptor beta chain sequence. Its matching antigen is unknown. 5'RACE primed at constant segments yielded TCR alpha and TCR beta cDNA libraries bearing sample barcodes and UMIs. Each CDR3 protein gets one entry after TCRdb re-called the 5' RACE reads with MiXCR. The sample records fewer than 150,000 distinct CDR3 sequences, about 24% being singletons. The V end was cut by 4 bases, the J end by 5 bases, with 14 bases between. The CDR3 spans 15 residues. The data are from a study of T-cell memory formation after mild COVID-19. Study overall: Largely donor-specific sequence clusters came from two donors. Points from the study as a whole: Some responding clones appeared in pre-infection memory, suggesting cross-reactive memory joined. Later expanders leaned CD4+, whereas day 15 to 85 contracting clones were balanced CD4/CD8.

Material for sequencing was PBMCs or a T cell subset sorted from them (not recorded which). V usage is TRBV12-3 or TRBV12-4 and J usage is TRBJ2-2; D may be TRBD1 or TRBD2 (6 bases each). This TCR came from a man aged 18 to 30 who had mild COVID-19 (a few samples of this study predate the infection). Cell type and time point are not known. As DNA, the CDR3 is TGTGCCAGCAGTTCGGACTGGGGGGCGACCGGGGAGCTGTTTTTT. Amino acids: CASSSDWGATGELFF.